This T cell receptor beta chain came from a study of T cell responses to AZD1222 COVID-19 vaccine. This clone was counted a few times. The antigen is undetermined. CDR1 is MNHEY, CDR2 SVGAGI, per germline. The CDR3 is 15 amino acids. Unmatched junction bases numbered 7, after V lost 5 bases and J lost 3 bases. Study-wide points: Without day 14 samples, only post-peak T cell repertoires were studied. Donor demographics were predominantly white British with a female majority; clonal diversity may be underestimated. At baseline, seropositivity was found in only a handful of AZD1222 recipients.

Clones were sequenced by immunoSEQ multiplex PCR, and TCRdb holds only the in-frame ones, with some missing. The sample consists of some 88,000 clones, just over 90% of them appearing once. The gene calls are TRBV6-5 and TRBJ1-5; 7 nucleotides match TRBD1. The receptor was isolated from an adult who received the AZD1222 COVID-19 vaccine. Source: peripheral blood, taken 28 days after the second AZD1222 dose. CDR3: CASSKTGADNQPQHF. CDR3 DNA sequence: TGTGCCAGCAGTAAAACAGGGGCAGACAATCAGCCCCAGCATTTT.